This T cell receptor beta chain was retrieved from a study of identical twins. The study's findings and limits: Clonotypes of the beta chain that were abundant in cord blood carried fewer insertions (memory repertoires showed none).

With regard to this clonotype: Antigen specificity is unknown.

The length of the CDR3 is 14 residues. Germline assignment: CDR1 SEHNR and CDR2 FQNEAQ (reference sequence). V lost 5 bases and J 5 bases, leaving 13 bases between the germline ends. Template switching created a universal primer site, and the cDNA included unique molecular identifiers. Using its own MiXCR run on the 5' RACE reads, TCRdb lists one record per CDR3 protein. The data show about 690,000 distinct CDR3 sequences, over 5% seen once. This receptor was obtained from a man between 18 and 35 years old in good health. The chain carries TRBV7-9 and TRBJ2-1, with D perhaps matching TRBD1 (6 bases). Sequenced: naive T cells sorted from blood. CDR3 protein: CASSAKTGDNEQFF. CDR3 nucleotide sequence: TGTGCCAGCAGCGCCAAGACAGGAGACAATGAGCAGTTCTTC.